Listed here are 5 T cell receptor beta chains from one sample, sequenced in a study of neurological immune-mediated disorders (dated by TCRdb to the late 2010s). Sample time point, as interpreted from the label and publication: longitudinal time-point 1 (baseline). Receptors were amplified or captured by 5' RACE. Sequencing relied on an Illumina HiSeq 2500. The raw public data were reprocessed by TCRdb itself: fastp quality trimming at Q25, MiXCR clonotype calling, in-frame beta chains only. Duplicate CDR3 protein sequences are folded into a single record with the most common DNA and genes. The sample table records some 60,000 distinct CDR3 sequences; around a tenth of these occur just once. In total, the top ten clones hold about 6.3% of the sample. The material sequenced was PBMCs. These receptors were taken from a male donor with HTLV-1-associated myelopathy (HAM/TSP).

This clonotype was seen repeatedly, ten times or more. This rearrangement joins TRBV20-1 to TRBJ1-6, with 11 bases identical to TRBD1. This CDR3 has 15 residues. V gave up 3 bases and J gave up 9 bases; unmatched junction bases: 7. Germline CDR1 DFQATT, CDR2 SNEGSKA (reference sequence). The CDR3 region has the DNA TGCAGTGCTAGTAGGACAGGGGGCAATTCTTCACCCCTCCACTTT. This translates into CSASRTGGNSSPLHF.

The rearrangement joins TRBV20-1 to TRBJ1-1, with a possible D match to TRBD1 (5 bases). The CDR3 sequence is 16 residues long. Germline V gene sequence: CDR1 DFQATT, CDR2 SNEGSKA (reference sequence). V gave up 3 bases and J gave up 1 base, with 18 bases separating them. Here the CDR3 reads CSARGPCRVANTEAFF. In nucleotides, the CDR3 is TGCAGTGCTAGGGGGCCGTGCCGGGTGGCGAACACTGAAGCTTTCTTT.

This clonotype was observed at least ten times. This chain links TRBV7-6 with TRBJ2-2; maybe TRBD1 (6 bases). Deletions cut 5 bases from V and 1 base from J, with 20 bases between. CDR3 length equals 18 residues. CDR1 SGHVS and CDR2 FNYEAQ come from the germline V gene. Written as DNA, the CDR3 is TGTGCCAGCAGCCTCTTACCACCGGGACAAGGGAACACCGGGGAGCTGTTTTTT. Residues: CASSLLPPGQGNTGELFF.

This clonotype was recorded many times. The chain uses TRBV12-3 or TRBV12-4 and TRBJ2-2; D unclear. This CDR3 region has 14 residues. The germline V and J ends were trimmed by 1 base and 1 base, with 4 bases remaining between them. CDR3 sequence reads: CASSLDRNTGELFF. As DNA, the CDR3 is TGTGCCAGCAGTTTAGACAGGAACACCGGGGAGCTGTTTTTT.

This clonotype has at least ten counts. The genes are TRBV5-1 and TRBJ2-1, with TRBD1 identical over 7 bases. Per germline, CDR1 SGHRS and CDR2 YFSETQ. J was trimmed by 4 bases and V by 0 bases; bases with no gene match: 7. This CDR3 comprises 16 residues. CDR3 nucleotide sequence: TGCGCCAGCAGCTTGGGCGTAGGGACAGTGTACAATGAGCAGTTCTTC. Translation gives CASSLGVGTVYNEQFF.